This T cell receptor beta chain was profiled in a study of blood T cell repertoires in COVID-19. The CDR3 runs 15 residues. Germline V gene lookup returns CDR1 SGDLS and CDR2 YYNGEE. The trim removed 0 bases at V and 4 bases at J, leaving 4 bases unmatched. Original data processing: It was from reference gene primer amplification that nucleated cell counts were estimated. Repertoires were generated with immunoSEQ multiplex PCR, while TCRdb's copy carries only in-frame clones and drops some. That table gives V, J and clone size, and the DNA gave D and trimming. The sample records about 170,000 clones, 70% to 90% being singletons.

The sample was PBMCs or T cells enriched from blood (not recorded which). The clonotype comes from a woman between 18 and 29 years old who had recovered from COVID-19. This rearrangement joins TRBV9 to TRBJ2-1; 7 bases agree with TRBD1. The chain's CDR3 is CASSVGGQVYNEQFF. In DNA form, the CDR3 reads TGTGCCAGCAGCGTAGGCGGACAGGTATACAATGAGCAGTTCTTC.